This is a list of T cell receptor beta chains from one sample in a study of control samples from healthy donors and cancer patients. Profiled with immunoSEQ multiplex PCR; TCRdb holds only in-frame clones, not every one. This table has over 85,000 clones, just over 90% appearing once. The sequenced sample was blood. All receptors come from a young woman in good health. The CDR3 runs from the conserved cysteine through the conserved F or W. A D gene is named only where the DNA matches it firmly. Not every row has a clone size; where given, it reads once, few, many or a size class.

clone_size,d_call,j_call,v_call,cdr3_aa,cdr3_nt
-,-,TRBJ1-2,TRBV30,CASRDGSNYGYTF,TGTGCCTCTCGGGACGGGTCGAACTATGGCTACACCTTC
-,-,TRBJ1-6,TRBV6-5,CASSYSTLGTLHF,TGTGCCAGCAGTTACTCGACCCTGGGAACCCTCCACTTT
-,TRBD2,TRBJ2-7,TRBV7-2,CASSLGLAGGPLPYEQYF,TGTGCCAGCAGCCTCGGACTAGCGGGAGGCCCATTACCCTACGAGCAGTACTTC
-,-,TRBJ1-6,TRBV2,CASNGNGNNSPLHF,TGTGCCAGCAATGGCAACGGGAATAATTCACCCCTCCACTTT
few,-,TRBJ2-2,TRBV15,CATSISSQDSYTGELFF,TGTGCCACCAGCATCTCCTCACAGGACAGCTACACCGGGGAGCTGTTTTTT
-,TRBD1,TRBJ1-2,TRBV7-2,CASSITGGGYTF,TGTGCCAGCAGTATTACAGGGGGTGGCTACACCTTC
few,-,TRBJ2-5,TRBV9,CASSVGGGQETQYF,TGTGCCAGCAGCGTAGGAGGGGGCCAAGAGACCCAGTACTTC
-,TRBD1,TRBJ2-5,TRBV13,CASSLTGELQETQYF,TGTGCCAGCAGCCTGACAGGGGAACTCCAAGAGACCCAGTACTTC
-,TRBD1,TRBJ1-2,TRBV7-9,CASSLTGQMFYGYTF,TGTGCCAGCAGCTTAACGGGACAGATGTTCTATGGCTACACCTTC
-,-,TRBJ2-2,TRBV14,CASSFSTGELFF,TGTGCCAGCAGCTTCTCCACCGGGGAGCTGTTTTTT
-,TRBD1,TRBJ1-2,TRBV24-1,CATSGGQGRNSYGYTF,TGTGCCACCAGTGGGGGACAGGGCAGAAATTCATATGGCTACACCTTC
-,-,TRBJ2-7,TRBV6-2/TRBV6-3,CASSSRVPGVNSPPSYEQYF,TGTGCCAGCAGTTCCCGGGTTCCCGGGGTGAACAGCCCGCCTTCCTACGAGCAGTACTTC
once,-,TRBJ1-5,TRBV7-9,CASSLGETANQPQHF,TGTGCCAGCAGCTTAGGAGAGACAGCAAATCAGCCCCAGCATTTT
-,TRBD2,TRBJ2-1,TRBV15,CATRASGSPYNEQFF,TGTGCCACCCGGGCTAGCGGGTCTCCCTACAATGAGCAGTTCTTC
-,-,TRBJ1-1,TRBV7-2,CASSYVRGRQAFF,TGTGCCAGCAGTTACGTCCGGGGACGACAAGCTTTCTTT
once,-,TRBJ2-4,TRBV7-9,CASSPDILYIQYF,TGTGCCAGCAGCCCCGACATCTTGTACATTCAGTACTTC
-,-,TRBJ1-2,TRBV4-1,CASRLQGFPYYGYTF,TGCGCCAGCAGACTACAGGGCTTCCCATACTATGGCTACACCTTC
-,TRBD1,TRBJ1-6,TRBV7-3,CASSSTGGNNSPLHF,TGTGCCAGCAGCTCGACAGGGGGGAATAATTCACCCCTCCACTTT
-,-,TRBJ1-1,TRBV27,CASSPARLNTEAFF,TGTGCCAGCAGTCCAGCCAGGTTGAACACTGAAGCTTTCTTT
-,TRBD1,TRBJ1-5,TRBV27,CASRDRGSQPQHF,TGTGCCAGCAGAGACAGGGGGAGTCAGCCCCAGCATTTT
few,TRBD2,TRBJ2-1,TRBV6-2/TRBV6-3,CASRPFLAGGQNEQFF,TGTGCCAGCAGACCTTTTCTAGCGGGAGGGCAGAATGAGCAGTTCTTC
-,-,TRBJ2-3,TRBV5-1,CASSTARGGTDTQYF,TGCGCCAGCAGCACTGCTAGGGGGGGCACAGATACGCAGTATTTT
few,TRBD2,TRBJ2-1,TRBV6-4,CASSTSGEDYNEQFF,TGTGCCAGCAGTACTAGCGGGGAGGACTACAATGAGCAGTTCTTC
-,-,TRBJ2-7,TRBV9,CASGRSEGPYEQYF,TGTGCCAGCGGACGCTCGGAGGGACCCTACGAGCAGTACTTC
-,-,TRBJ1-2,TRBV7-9,CASSLDGQIYGYTF,TGTGCCAGCAGCTTAGACGGACAGATCTATGGCTACACCTTC
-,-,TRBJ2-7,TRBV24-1,CATSKGSGYSYEQYF,TGTGCCACCAGTAAAGGGAGCGGGTATTCCTACGAGCAGTACTTC
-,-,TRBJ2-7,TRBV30,CAWSVVGGLPSYEQYF,TGTGCCTGGAGTGTAGTCGGGGGCCTTCCAAGCTACGAGCAGTACTTC
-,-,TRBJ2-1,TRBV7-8,CASSSAYNEQFF,TGTGCCAGCAGTTCGGCCTACAATGAGCAGTTCTTC
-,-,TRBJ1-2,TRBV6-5,CATSWRPPNYGYTF,TGTGCCACCTCCTGGCGGCCTCCTAACTATGGCTACACCTTC
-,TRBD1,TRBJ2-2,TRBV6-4,CASSDSTGGITGELFF,TGTGCCAGCAGTGATAGCACAGGGGGGATCACCGGGGAGCTGTTTTTT
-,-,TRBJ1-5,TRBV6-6,CASVYRESNQPQHF,TGTGCCAGCGTATACAGGGAGAGCAATCAGCCCCAGCATTTT
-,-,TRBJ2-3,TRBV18,CASSPSWPSTDTQYF,TGTGCCAGCTCACCGAGTTGGCCTAGCACAGATACGCAGTATTTT
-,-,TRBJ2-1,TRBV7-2,CASSLDRVNEQFF,TGTGCCAGCAGCTTAGACAGGGTCAATGAGCAGTTCTTC
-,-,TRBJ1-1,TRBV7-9,CASSLKGGLNTEAFF,TGTGCCAGCAGCCTGAAGGGTGGACTAAACACTGAAGCTTTCTTT
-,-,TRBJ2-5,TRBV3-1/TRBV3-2,CASSQGYSQETQYF,TGTGCCAGCAGCCAAGGTTACAGTCAAGAGACCCAGTACTTC
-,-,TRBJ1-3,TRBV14,CASSQSLGGGIRYSGNTIYF,TGTGCCAGCAGCCAATCCCTGGGAGGGGGAATCCGCTACTCTGGAAACACCATATATTTT
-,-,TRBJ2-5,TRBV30,CASTARRDSQETQYF,TGTGCCTCCACCGCAAGGCGGGACTCCCAAGAGACCCAGTACTTC
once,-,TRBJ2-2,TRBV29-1,CSARQTGELFF,TGCAGCGCTCGACAGACCGGGGAGCTGTTTTTT
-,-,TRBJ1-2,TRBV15,CATSRDRASDGYTF,TGTGCCACCAGCAGAGATAGGGCGTCGGATGGCTACACCTTC
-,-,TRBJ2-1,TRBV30,CAWKVAGISSYNEQFF,TGTGCCTGGAAGGTGGCAGGGATCAGCTCCTACAATGAGCAGTTCTTC
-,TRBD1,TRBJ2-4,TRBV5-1,CASSLGQGKNIQYF,TGCGCCAGCAGCTTGGGACAGGGGAAAAACATTCAGTACTTC
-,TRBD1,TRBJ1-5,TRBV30,CAWTTGDQPQHF,TGTGCCTGGACCACAGGGGATCAGCCCCAGCATTTT
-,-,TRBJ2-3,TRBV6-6,CASSYSSIRADTQYF,TGTGCCAGCAGTTACTCGTCTATTAGGGCAGATACGCAGTATTTT
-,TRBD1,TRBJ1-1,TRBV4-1,CASSQAWPGGRKTEAFF,TGCGCCAGCAGCCAAGCGTGGCCAGGGGGCCGGAAGACTGAAGCTTTCTTT
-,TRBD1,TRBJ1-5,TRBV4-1,CASSQGPGTAQHF,TGCGCCAGCAGCCAAGGCCCAGGGACAGCCCAGCATTTT
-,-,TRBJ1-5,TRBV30,CAWTQEGVGVRHF,TGTGCCTGGACCCAAGAGGGTGTCGGAGTAAGGCATTTT
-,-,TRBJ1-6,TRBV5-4,CASTLPGSPLHF,TGTGCCAGCACCCTTCCAGGTTCACCCCTCCACTTT
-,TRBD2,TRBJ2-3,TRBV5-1,CASSLDGRGEDTQYF,TGCGCCAGCAGCTTGGACGGTCGGGGGGAGGATACGCAGTATTTT
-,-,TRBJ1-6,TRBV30,CAWSPIGPSDSPLHF,TGTGCCTGGAGTCCAATAGGGCCTTCCGATTCACCCCTCCACTTT
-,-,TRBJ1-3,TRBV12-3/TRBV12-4,CASRDSAGNTIYF,TGTGCCAGCAGGGACAGCGCTGGAAACACCATATATTTT
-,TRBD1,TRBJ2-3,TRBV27,CASSSTGGDDTQYF,TGTGCCAGCAGTTCGACAGGGGGCGACGATACGCAGTATTTT